These 29 T cell receptor beta chains originate from one sample sequenced in a study of shared clonotypes between healthy human individuals. Assay: immunoSEQ multiplex PCR; the TCRdb copy retains only in-frame clones and omits some. The repertoire holds about 1 million clones, with 65% to 80% as singletons. Specimen: memory CD4+ T cells sorted from blood. The subset here: CD45RA-negative fraction. The receptors shown here come from a man between 18 and 35 years old in good health.

V is TRBV5-1 and J is TRBJ2-5; 7 bases align to TRBD1. The CDR3 has 15 amino acids. CDR1 is SGHRS and CDR2 is YFSETQ in the germline V gene. The V and J ends lost 3 bases and 1 base, in that order; junction bases with no gene match: 6. The CDR3 sequence: CASSSGDSLQETQYF. In DNA, the CDR3 is TGCGCCAGCAGCTCTGGGGACAGCCTCCAAGAGACCCAGTACTTC.

This clone was counted only a few times. The CDR3 DNA reads TGCGCCAGCAGCTTGCAGGGGGACTCTGGGGCCAACGTCCTGACTTTC. Protein product: CASSLQGDSGANVLTF. The J gene is TRBJ2-6, the V gene TRBV5-1; the match to TRBD1 covers 7 bases. The length of the CDR3 is 16 residues. The J segment lost 0 bases and the V segment lost 1 base, leaving 1 base of the junction unmatched. Per germline, CDR1 SGHRS and CDR2 YFSETQ.

This clone was seen at least ten times. The CDR3 loop reads CASSPGDRAYNEQFF. The CDR3 coding sequence is TGTGCCAGCAGCCCCGGGGACAGGGCTTACAATGAGCAGTTCTTC. The genes are TRBV11-2 and TRBJ2-1, with 9 bases aligning to TRBD1. Germline CDR1 is SGHAT and CDR2 is FQNNGV. The ends lost 5 bases at V and 4 bases at J; junction bases unmatched: 6. The CDR3 spans 15 residues. The full variable domain, its missing parts supplied by reference TRBV11-2 and TRBJ2-1, is EAGVAQSPRYKIIEKRQSVAFWCNPISGHATLYWYQQILGQGPKLLIQFQNNGVVDDSQLPKDRFSAERLKGVDSTLKIQPAKLEDSAVYLCASSPGDRAYNEQFFGPGTRLTVL.

This clone was picked up one time. The chain is built from TRBV6-1 and TRBJ2-7; possible D gene TRBD2, 6 bases. This CDR3 comprises 14 residues. Germline CDR1 is MNHNS and CDR2 is SASEGT. Trimming shortened V by 5 bases and J by 6 bases, and 17 bases separated the two germline ends. The CDR3 sequence is CASSQTGSPREQYF. In DNA, the CDR3 is TGTGCCAGCAGTCAGACCGGGAGCCCCCGCGAGCAGTACTTC.

The chain is built from TRBV10-1 and TRBJ2-5; a weak D match, TRBD1 (5 bases). Germline lookup yields CDR1 WNHNN and CDR2 SYGVQD (reference sequence). The V gene lost 5 bases and the J gene lost 2 bases, with 9 bases spanning the gap. The CDR3 totals 13 residues. The CDR3 DNA follows: TGCGCCAGCAGTAGGGGATGGCAAGAGACCCAGTACTTC. It specifies CASSRGWQETQYF.

This clone has a single count. J is TRBJ2-1 and V is TRBV7-9; 10 positions agree with TRBD2. CDR3 length equals 16 residues. Germline V gene sequence: CDR1 SEHNR, CDR2 FQNEAQ (reference sequence). V shed 2 bases and J 4 bases; nucleotides not matched to a gene: 5. CDR3 nucleotides: TGTGCCAGCAGCTTAAGGGGTAGCGGGGGGTACAATGAGCAGTTCTTC. It encodes CASSLRGSGGYNEQFF.

This clone came up once. V usage is TRBV14 and J usage is TRBJ2-2; D might be TRBD1 (5 bases). Trimming shortened V by 4 bases and J by 5 bases, and 14 bases separated the two germline ends. The germline V gene encodes CDR1 SGHDN and CDR2 FVKESK. This CDR3 is 15 amino acids long. CDR3 DNA: TGTGCCAGCAGCCGACAGCCCCTAAGGACCGGGGAGCTGTTTTTT. It codes for CASSRQPLRTGELFF.

V usage is TRBV5-6 and J usage is TRBJ2-5, with D uncertain. Germline V CDR1 and CDR2: SGHDT, YYEEEE. The CDR3 totals 13 residues. V was cut by 1 base and J by 1 base, with 5 bases left in between. This CDR3 reads CASSLTPQETQYF. In nucleotides, the CDR3 is TGTGCCAGCAGCTTGACACCCCAAGAGACCCAGTACTTC.

This clone has only one observation. The V and J genes are TRBV30 and TRBJ2-5; 11 bases are a match to TRBD2. Germline assignment: CDR1 GTSNPN and CDR2 SVGIG (reference sequence). The CDR3 consists of 17 residues. With V trimmed by 0 bases and J by 6 bases, 12 bases remained unmatched. In DNA, the CDR3 is TGTGCCTGGAGTGTACTAGGGGTAGCGGGGGGGCAAAAGACCCAGTACTTC. It codes for CAWSVLGVAGGQKTQYF.

The genes are TRBV5-6 and TRBJ1-6, with a weak D call TRBD1 (6 bases). Trimming took 1 base from V and 9 from J, leaving 17 bases between them. Germline V gene sequence: CDR1 SGHDT, CDR2 YYEEEE. The CDR3 spans 16 residues. The CDR3 DNA is TGTGCCAGCAGCTTGCTAGCCGGGACACGAATTTCACCCCTCCACTTT. Amino acids: CASSLLAGTRISPLHF.

This chain joins TRBV15 and TRBJ1-1; possibly TRBD1 for D (5 bases). CDR3 size: 15 residues. V was trimmed by 3 bases and J by 0 bases, leaving 11 bases between them. Looked up from germline, CDR1 is LNHNV and CDR2 is YYDKDF (reference sequence). The CDR3 DNA is TGTGCCACCAGCAGTGTGGGGCACCTGAACACTGAAGCTTTCTTT. This sequence encodes CATSSVGHLNTEAFF.

The V and J genes are TRBV5-1 and TRBJ2-1; 8 bases match TRBD1. V shed 2 bases and J 6 bases; nucleotides not matched to a gene: 7. The CDR3 has 15 amino acids. Per germline, CDR1 SGHRS and CDR2 YFSETQ. The CDR3 region is CASSLNRGTINEQFF. Written as DNA, the CDR3 is TGCGCCAGCAGCTTAAACAGGGGGACCATCAATGAGCAGTTCTTC.

The chain has TRBV5-6 and TRBJ1-5; unclear D gene. The V gene lost 3 bases and the J gene lost 1 base, with 14 bases spanning the gap. Germline assignment: CDR1 SGHDT and CDR2 YYEEEE. The CDR3 is made up of 16 amino acids. The CDR3 sequence is CASSWRSGSSNQPQHF. CDR3 in DNA: TGTGCCAGCAGCTGGAGGTCAGGCTCCAGCAATCAGCCCCAGCATTTT.

The chain employs TRBV7-2 and TRBJ1-6; the match to TRBD1 covers 7 bases. Germline V gene lookup returns CDR1 SGHTA and CDR2 FQGNSA. This CDR3 has 15 amino acids. Trimming cost V 5 bases and J 0 bases; bases outside gene matches: 1. This CDR3 reads CASSPGGSYNSPLHF. As DNA, the CDR3 is TGTGCCAGCAGCCCAGGGGGCTCCTATAATTCACCCCTCCACTTT.

This clone was seen just once. The rearrangement links TRBV5-3 to TRBJ2-3, with 9 bases that match TRBD2. TRBV5-3 is classed as an ORF, of uncertain function. The CDR3 consists of 15 residues. V dropped 4 bases and J dropped 9; count of bases not matched to a gene: 12. Written as DNA, the CDR3 is TGTGCCAGAAGCCTTTGGGGTAGCGGGAGTGACACGCAGTATTTT. This encodes CARSLWGSGSDTQYF.

The chain carries TRBV19 and TRBJ2-3; TRBD2 agrees at 7 bases. Germline CDR1 LNHDA, CDR2 SQIVND (reference sequence). CDR3 length: 14 residues. With V trimmed by 6 bases and J by 1 base, 4 bases remained unmatched. DNA of the CDR3: TGTGCCAGTAGAGTCCGGGGGGGCACAGATACGCAGTATTTT. Its translation is CASRVRGGTDTQYF.

The V call is TRBV10-3, the J call TRBJ2-7, with D possibly TRBD1 on 6 matching bases. There are 16 residues in the CDR3. Germline V gene sequence: CDR1 ENHRY, CDR2 SYGVKD. The V end lost 7 bases, the J end lost 1 base, and 20 bases lay between the germline ends. The CDR3 reads CAINKTPAGDSYEQYF. The CDR3 DNA reads as TGTGCCATCAACAAAACCCCTGCAGGGGATTCCTACGAGCAGTACTTC.

V is TRBV2 and J is TRBJ2-2; no clear D. Trimming took 3 bases from V and 0 from J, leaving 11 bases between them. The CDR3 totals 16 residues. Germline values: CDR1 SNHLY, CDR2 FYNNEI. CDR3 bases: TGTGCCAGCAGTGACCTGGGCCCCGCGAACACCGGGGAGCTGTTTTTT. Translation: CASSDLGPANTGELFF.

In this sample, this clone turned up once. This chain uses TRBV7-2 with TRBJ2-1; D gene unclear. V was pared by 7 bases and J by 4 bases, with 11 bases between. The length of the CDR3 is 13 residues. The germline gives CDR1 SGHTA, CDR2 FQGNSA. The CDR3 region is CASIPSGYNEQFF. The CDR3 nucleotides read TGTGCCAGCATCCCCAGTGGGTACAATGAGCAGTTCTTC.

This clone is a singleton in its sample. This chain joins TRBV6-1 and TRBJ2-2, with TRBD1 matching 7 bases. The CDR3 spans 16 residues. With V trimmed by 2 bases and J by 1 base, 4 bases remained unmatched. Looked up from germline, CDR1 is MNHNS and CDR2 is SASEGT. CDR3 in amino acids: CASSEMGQQNTGELFF. The CDR3 bases are TGTGCCAGCAGTGAAATGGGACAGCAGAACACCGGGGAGCTGTTTTTT.

This chain uses TRBV7-8 with TRBJ1-2; tentatively, D is TRBD1 (6 bases). The CDR3 contains 14 residues. The germline V gene encodes CDR1 SGHVS and CDR2 FQNEAQ. V was shortened by 2 bases and J by 6 bases, with 13 bases between the two germline ends. The CDR3 sequence: CASSLIRGGDGYTF. In nucleotides, the CDR3 is TGTGCCAGCAGCTTAATCAGGGGCGGGGATGGCTACACCTTC.

V gene TRBV7-9 combines with J gene TRBJ1-4; possibly TRBD1 for D (5 bases). Germline-derived CDR1 and CDR2 are SEHNR and FQNEAQ (reference sequence). The V gene lost 4 bases and the J gene lost 8 bases, with 14 bases spanning the gap. The CDR3 spans 14 residues. CDR3 sequence (DNA): TGTGCCAGCAGCTCTCAGGGATTAGGCGAAAAACTGTTTTTT. Protein product: CASSSQGLGEKLFF.

J is TRBJ2-7 and V is TRBV5-1, with D perhaps matching TRBD1 or TRBD2 (5 bases each). V lost 1 base and J 4 bases, leaving 9 bases between the germline ends. The CDR3 is 13 amino acids. Per germline, CDR1 SGHRS and CDR2 YFSETQ. DNA of the CDR3: TGCGCCAGCAGCTTGTGGGGGAGTTACGAGCAGTACTTC. Its translation: CASSLWGSYEQYF.

DNA of the CDR3: TGTGCCAGCAGCCACGGCACAGTCGACAATGAGCAGTTCTTC. Amino acids: CASSHGTVDNEQFF. The V and J genes are TRBV13 and TRBJ2-1, with unresolved D. CDR1 and CDR2 from the germline V gene are PRHDT and FYEKMQ (reference sequence). The CDR3 is 14 amino acids. Trimming left V 5 bases short and J 5 bases short, with 13 bases between.

The rearrangement joins TRBV27 to TRBJ1-1, with D tentatively TRBD1 (5 bases). The CDR3 runs to 13 residues. Germline-derived CDR1 and CDR2 are MNHEY and SMNVEV (reference sequence). The ends were cut back, 7 bases at V and 6 bases at J, with 15 bases in the middle. The CDR3 bases are TGTGCCAGCACAAAAACAGGTTCCCCTGAAGCTTTCTTT. It yields the protein CASTKTGSPEAFF.

This chain links TRBV19 with TRBJ2-1; no clear D. From germline, CDR1 is LNHDA and CDR2 SQIVND (reference sequence). V was trimmed by 4 bases and J by 5 bases, leaving 15 bases between them. The CDR3 has 15 amino acids. CDR3 DNA: TGTGCCAGTAGTAGGGCACAGTCAAGGGACAATGAGCAGTTCTTC. As protein: CASSRAQSRDNEQFF.

This chain connects TRBV6-5 to TRBJ2-2; D is perhaps TRBD2 (5 bases). There are 16 residues in the CDR3. The germline V gene encodes CDR1 MNHEY and CDR2 SVGAGI. V was pared by 4 bases and J by 9 bases, with 21 bases between. The CDR3, as DNA: TGTGCCAGCAGTTCTAGCCCCTCATTATCCCGCCGGGAGCTGTTTTTT. Amino acids: CASSSSPSLSRRELFF.

V usage is TRBV11-3 and J usage is TRBJ2-2; 8 nucleotides match TRBD2. The CDR3 is made up of 14 amino acids. After removal of 5 bases from V and 7 bases from J, the junction contained 6 bases not matched to a gene. Germline values: CDR1 SGHNT, CDR2 YENEEA. This chain's CDR3 is CASSMGLENGELFF. Here the CDR3 DNA reads TGTGCCAGCAGCATGGGACTAGAAAACGGGGAGCTGTTTTTT.

J is TRBJ1-1 and V is TRBV10-3; TRBD1 is a possible D gene (6 bases). The CDR3 is 14 residues long. Trimming removed 2 bases from V and 4 bases from J, with 11 bases in between. Germline values: CDR1 ENHRY, CDR2 SYGVKD. The CDR3 coding sequence is TGTGCCATCAGTGAGACAGGGAGGAGCACTGAAGCTTTCTTT. This encodes CAISETGRSTEAFF.